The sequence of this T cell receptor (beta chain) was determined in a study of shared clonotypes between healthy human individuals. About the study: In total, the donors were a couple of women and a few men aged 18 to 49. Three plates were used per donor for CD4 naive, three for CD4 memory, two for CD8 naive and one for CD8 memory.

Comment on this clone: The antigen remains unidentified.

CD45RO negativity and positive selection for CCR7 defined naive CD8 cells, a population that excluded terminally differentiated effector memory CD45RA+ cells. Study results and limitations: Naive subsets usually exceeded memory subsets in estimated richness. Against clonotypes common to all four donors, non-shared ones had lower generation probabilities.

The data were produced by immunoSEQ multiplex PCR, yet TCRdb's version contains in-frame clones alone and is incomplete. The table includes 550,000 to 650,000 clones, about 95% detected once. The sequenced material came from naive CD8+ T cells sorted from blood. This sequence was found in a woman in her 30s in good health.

The chain's CDR3 is CASSSGDTSSYNSPLHF. The CDR3 DNA sequence: TGTGCCAGCAGTTCAGGGGACACGAGCTCCTATAATTCACCCCTCCACTTT. The chain links TRBV28 to TRBJ1-6, with a tentative D call TRBD1 (6 bases). V dropped 4 bases and J dropped 0 bases, with 13 bases sitting between them. The CDR3 has 17 amino acids. Per germline, CDR1 MDHEN and CDR2 SYDVKM.